Below are 25 T cell receptor beta chains sequenced from a single sample in a study of blood T cell repertoires in COVID-19. Measured with immunoSEQ multiplex PCR; TCRdb has only the in-frame clones, and not every one. The repertoire consists of more than 95,000 clones, with more than 70% occurring once and the leading ten covering roughly 5.4%. Sequencing was performed on peripheral blood. These receptors were taken from a human donor in a cohort sampled during active COVID-19.

The gene calls are TRBV25-1 and TRBJ2-1, with D tentatively TRBD1 (7 bases). Germline V gives CDR1 MGHDK, CDR2 SYGVNS. The ends were cut back, 6 bases at V and 5 bases at J, with 20 bases in the middle. The CDR3 is 16 amino acids. Here the CDR3 reads CASSASGATGNNEQFF. The CDR3 DNA follows: TGTGCCAGCAGCGCCTCGGGAGCGACAGGGAACAATGAGCAGTTCTTC.

About this clone itself: Other DNA variants within this sample encode the same CDR3. The J gene is TRBJ2-7, the V gene TRBV18, with 9 bases that match TRBD1. Germline lookup yields CDR1 KGHSH and CDR2 LQKENI. The CDR3 extends over 13 amino acids. V lost 2 bases and J lost 5; bases outside the gene matches: 1. CDR3 nucleotides: TGTGCCAGCTCACCAGGGACAGGGAACGAGCAGTACTTC. This sequence encodes CASSPGTGNEQYF.

This clone occurred once. V gene TRBV5-1 combines with J gene TRBJ2-7, with TRBD2 matching 8 bases. V dropped 0 bases and J dropped 2; count of bases not matched to a gene: 1. The CDR3 consists of 14 residues. Per germline, CDR1 SGHRS and CDR2 YFSETQ. CDR3 loop: CASSLAGGTYEQYF. The CDR3 region has the DNA TGCGCCAGCAGCTTGGCGGGAGGGACCTACGAGCAGTACTTC.

The chain employs TRBV18 and TRBJ1-4; TRBD1 matches at 7 bases. Germline trimming cut 3 bases from V and 2 bases from J; bases unmatched to any gene: 3. Germline CDR1 reads KGHSH; CDR2 reads LQKENI. CDR3 length: 15 amino acids. The CDR3 reads CASSPTGLTNEKLFF. CDR3 DNA sequence: TGTGCCAGCTCACCGACAGGGCTGACTAATGAAAAACTGTTTTTT.

V usage is TRBV19 and J usage is TRBJ2-3; 7 bases are a match to TRBD1. The ends lost 6 bases at V and 1 base at J; junction bases unmatched: 7. Germline CDR1 reads LNHDA; CDR2 reads SQIVND (reference sequence). The CDR3 loop spans 15 amino acids. This CDR3 is CASRNRQGGTDTQYF. DNA for the CDR3: TGTGCCAGTAGGAACAGACAGGGAGGCACAGATACGCAGTATTTT.

This clone was picked up a small number of times. The chain is built from TRBV5-6 and TRBJ1-5; possible D gene TRBD1, 6 bases. Germline V gene data show CDR1 as SGHDT and CDR2 as YYEEEE. V lost 3 bases and J 4 bases, leaving 14 bases between the germline ends. The CDR3 is 15 amino acids. This CDR3 is CASSSRQVRNQPQHF. CDR3 bases: TGTGCCAGCAGCTCGCGACAGGTCCGAAATCAGCCCCAGCATTTT.

This chain connects TRBV28 to TRBJ2-7; a weak D match, TRBD2 (7 bases). Germline V gene sequence: CDR1 MDHEN, CDR2 SYDVKM. There are 14 residues in the CDR3. V lost 7 bases and J lost 8, with 21 bases in between. CDR3 sequence: CASNHGGRTIQQYF. DNA of the CDR3: TGTGCCAGCAATCACGGGGGGCGCACGATCCAGCAGTACTTC.

The chain joins TRBV3-1 (or the pseudogene TRBV3-2) to TRBJ1-5, with a possible D match to TRBD1 (6 bases). CDR3 length equals 18 residues. V lost 0 bases to trimming and J lost 0 bases, with 15 bases between them. Per germline, CDR1 LGHDT and CDR2 YNNKEL (reference sequence). CDR3 in DNA: TGTGCCAGCAGCCAAGATTTTGGGGGCGGCTCTAGCAATCAGCCCCAGCATTTT. It is translated as CASSQDFGGGSSNQPQHF.

The chain joins TRBV2 to TRBJ2-7; 8 positions agree with TRBD1. With V trimmed by 6 bases and J by 6 bases, 10 bases remained unmatched. CDR3 length equals 14 residues. Germline values: CDR1 SNHLY, CDR2 FYNNEI. CDR3 region: CASREDRVGPEQYF. DNA for the CDR3: TGTGCCAGCAGAGAGGACAGGGTAGGGCCCGAGCAGTACTTC.

The chain is built from TRBV19 and TRBJ2-7; TRBD2 is a possible D gene (5 bases). Germline V gene data show CDR1 as LNHDA and CDR2 as SQIVND (reference sequence). Deletions cut 0 bases from V and 4 bases from J, with 7 bases between. The CDR3 is 13 amino acids. CDR3 sequence: CASSIDRGYEQYF. The CDR3 nucleotides are TGTGCCAGTAGTATAGATCGAGGGTACGAGCAGTACTTC. Full variable domain (remainder filled in from reference TRBV19 and TRBJ2-7): DGGITQSPKYLFRKEGQNVTLSCEQNLNHDAMYWYRQDPGQGLRLIYYSQIVNDFQKGDIAEGYSVSREKKESFPLTVTSAQKNPTAFYLCASSIDRGYEQYFGPGTRLTVT.

The chain employs TRBV29-1 and TRBJ2-7; possibly TRBD1 for D (5 bases). Germline-derived CDR1 and CDR2 are SQVTM and ANQGSEA. This CDR3 has 12 amino acids. Between the trimmed V and J ends, which lost 7 bases and 3 bases, there was a span of 13 bases. CDR3 loop: CSAGAGFYEQYF. DNA of the CDR3: TGCAGCGCTGGGGCAGGGTTCTACGAGCAGTACTTC.

V and J are TRBV5-6 and TRBJ2-1; 11 bases match TRBD2. Germline CDR1 SGHDT, CDR2 YYEEEE. The length of the CDR3 is 16 residues. Trimming took 4 bases from V and 8 from J; bases not matched to a gene: 11. The chain's CDR3 is CASSPGTSGMADEQFF. Here the CDR3 DNA reads TGTGCCAGCAGCCCCGGGACTAGCGGCATGGCGGATGAGCAGTTCTTC.

This chain connects TRBV7-2 to TRBJ1-6; no clear D gene. The CDR3 has 14 amino acids. Per the germline V gene, CDR1 is SGHTA and CDR2 is FQGNSA. Trimming took off 5 bases at V and 7 bases at J, with 12 bases between the two ends. The CDR3 bases are TGTGCCAGCAGCCCCGAGACTACGAATTCACCCCTCCACTTT. Amino acids: CASSPETTNSPLHF.

This clone is a singleton in its sample. The chain is built from TRBV27 and TRBJ2-7, with 9 bases identical to TRBD1. The CDR3 is 15 residues long. Losses at the gene ends were 2 bases for V and 4 bases for J; bases not matched to a gene: 6. Germline V CDR1 and CDR2: MNHEY, SMNVEV (reference sequence). The CDR3 sequence is CASSLGTGSRYEQYF. CDR3 bases: TGTGCCAGCAGTTTAGGGACAGGGTCTAGGTACGAGCAGTACTTC.

The chain employs TRBV2 and TRBJ1-2; 9 nucleotides match TRBD1. Unmatched junction bases numbered 3, after V lost 8 bases and J lost 2 bases. The germline V gene encodes CDR1 SNHLY and CDR2 FYNNEI. This CDR3 contains 13 residues. The CDR3 loop reads CASGGTGNYGYTF. CDR3 nucleotide sequence: TGTGCCAGCGGGGGGACAGGGAACTATGGCTACACCTTC.

This sequence joins TRBV27 and TRBJ2-1; 8 bases match TRBD2. The V segment lost 8 bases and the J segment 7 bases; nucleotides outside the gene matches: 1. The CDR3 loop spans 11 amino acids. Looked up from germline, CDR1 is MNHEY and CDR2 is SMNVEV (reference sequence). CDR3 region: CASGLANEQFF. Here the CDR3 DNA reads TGTGCCAGCGGACTAGCAAATGAGCAGTTCTTC.

The chain combines TRBV19 with TRBJ1-3; D not certain. CDR1 and CDR2 from the germline V gene are LNHDA and SQIVND (reference sequence). Trimming removed 0 bases from V and 0 bases from J, with 9 bases in between. The CDR3 has 16 amino acids. DNA of the CDR3: TGTGCCAGTAGTATAGACGAGGTCCTCTCTGGAAACACCATATATTTT. It translates to CASSIDEVLSGNTIYF.

The genes are TRBV18 and TRBJ2-1, with TRBD2 matching over 7 bases. CDR1 and CDR2 from the germline V gene are KGHSH and LQKENI. The CDR3 contains 16 residues. V trimming: 3 bases; J trimming: 5 bases; junction bases outside the gene matches: 10. CDR3 region: CASSPRGEGTNNEQFF. CDR3 nucleotides: TGTGCCAGCTCACCTAGAGGGGAGGGGACCAACAATGAGCAGTTCTTC.

There are a few counts of this clone. The chain is built from TRBV19 and TRBJ2-4, with TRBD2 identical over 9 bases. This CDR3 has 17 amino acids. Looked up from germline, CDR1 is LNHDA and CDR2 is SQIVND (reference sequence). V lost 7 bases and J lost 0; bases outside the gene matches: 10. CDR3 loop: CASNSGSQLLAKNIQYF. In nucleotides, the CDR3 is TGTGCCAGTAATAGCGGGAGCCAGCTTTTAGCCAAAAACATTCAGTACTTC.

This clone was observed a handful of times. The chain recombines TRBV6-5 with TRBJ2-7; no clear D gene. The CDR3 covers 13 residues. Trimming cost V 4 bases and J 3 bases, with 10 bases left between them. Looked up from germline, CDR1 is MNHEY and CDR2 is SVGAGI. This CDR3 reads CASSSALSYEQYF. As DNA, the CDR3 is TGTGCCAGCAGTTCCGCCCTGAGCTACGAGCAGTACTTC.

The chain employs TRBV11-2 and TRBJ1-3; no clear D gene. The CDR3 consists of 16 residues. V lost 1 base, J lost 7 bases, and 17 bases lay in between. From germline, CDR1 is SGHAT and CDR2 FQNNGV. DNA of the CDR3: TGTGCCAGCAGCTTAGGTGGCGGTCTCTGGAGTAACACCATATATTTT. As protein: CASSLGGGLWSNTIYF.

The V call is TRBV18, the J call TRBJ1-1; TRBD1 aligns across 10 bases. The ends lost 4 bases at V and 1 base at J; junction bases unmatched: 3. The CDR3 length is 15 residues. In germline, CDR1 is KGHSH, CDR2 LQKENI. CDR3 nucleotide sequence: TGTGCCAGCTCACGAGGACAGGGGGGGAACACTGAAGCTTTCTTT. This codes for CASSRGQGGNTEAFF.

The rearrangement links TRBV19 to TRBJ2-6, with TRBD2 identical over 10 bases. J lost 0 bases, V lost 5 bases, and 13 bases had no gene match. Germline V CDR1 and CDR2: LNHDA, SQIVND (reference sequence). CDR3 size: 20 residues. CDR3 region: CASSPPVTSGPFSGANVLTF. Written as DNA, the CDR3 is TGTGCCAGTAGTCCCCCGGTGACTAGCGGGCCTTTCTCTGGGGCCAACGTCCTGACTTTC.

This chain connects TRBV27 to TRBJ2-7; 8 nucleotides match TRBD2. The V gene's germline CDR1 is MNHEY and CDR2 SMNVEV (reference sequence). This CDR3 region has 13 residues. V shed 3 bases, J shed 5 bases, and the junction held 3 bases outside the gene matches. CDR3 residues: CASSFQREHEQYF. CDR3 coding DNA: TGTGCCAGCAGTTTTCAGCGGGAGCACGAGCAGTACTTC.

V gene TRBV15 combines with J gene TRBJ2-1, with TRBD2 as a possible D gene (6 bases). Per germline, CDR1 LNHNV and CDR2 YYDKDF (reference sequence). V dropped 0 bases and J dropped 0 bases, with 12 bases sitting between them. The CDR3 length is 17 residues. In nucleotides, the CDR3 is TGTGCCACCAGCAGAGATCCCCTAGCGATCTCCTACAATGAGCAGTTCTTC. Translation: CATSRDPLAISYNEQFF.